The present T cell receptor beta chain was sequenced within a study of breast tumors, draining lymph nodes, adjacent tissues. The study's findings and limits: Luminal-like breast cancer showed significantly greater tumor-nontumor repertoire similarity than basal-like breast cancer did. The data were judged consistent with most tumor T cells coming from lymph node and expanding in tumor. That most tumor T cells come from lymph nodes remained unproven. Tumor TCR diversity was below lymph nodes but above nontumor tissue.

This clonotype was seen repeatedly, ten times or more. Its antigen is not known. TCRdb processed the multiplex PCR reads anew with MiXCR; each CDR3 protein has one entry. The sample holds about 230,000 distinct CDR3 sequences, about 32% seen once. Axillary draining lymph nodes of breast cancer patients supplied the node samples. The CDR3 is 15 residues long. V lost 0 bases and J lost 4, with 13 bases in between. The germline V gene encodes CDR1 LGHNA and CDR2 YNFKEQ. This TCR was sampled from a female donor with breast cancer. Some clones in this sample may be carry-over from other donors' samples. V and J are TRBV4-2 and TRBJ2-7, with D possibly matching TRBD2 (5 bases). Sequencing used axillary lymph node tissue. CDR3 coding DNA: TGTGCCAGCAGCCAAGATGGGAGCGCGTATTACGAGCAGTACTTC. Translation: CASSQDGSAYYEQYF.